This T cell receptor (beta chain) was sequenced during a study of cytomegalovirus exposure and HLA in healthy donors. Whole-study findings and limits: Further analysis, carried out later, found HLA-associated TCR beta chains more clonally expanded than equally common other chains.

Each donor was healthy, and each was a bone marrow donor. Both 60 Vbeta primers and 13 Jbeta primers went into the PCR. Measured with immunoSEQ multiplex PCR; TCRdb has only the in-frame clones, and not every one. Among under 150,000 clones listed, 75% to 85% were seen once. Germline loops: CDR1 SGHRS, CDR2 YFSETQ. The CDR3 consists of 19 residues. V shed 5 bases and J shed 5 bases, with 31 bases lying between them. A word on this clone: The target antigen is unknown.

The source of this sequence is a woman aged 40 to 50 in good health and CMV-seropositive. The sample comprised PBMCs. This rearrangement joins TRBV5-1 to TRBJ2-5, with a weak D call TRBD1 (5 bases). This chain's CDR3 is CASSRSPGREGYQRETQYF. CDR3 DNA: TGCGCCAGCAGTCGTAGCCCGGGCAGGGAAGGGTACCAAAGGGAGACCCAGTACTTC.